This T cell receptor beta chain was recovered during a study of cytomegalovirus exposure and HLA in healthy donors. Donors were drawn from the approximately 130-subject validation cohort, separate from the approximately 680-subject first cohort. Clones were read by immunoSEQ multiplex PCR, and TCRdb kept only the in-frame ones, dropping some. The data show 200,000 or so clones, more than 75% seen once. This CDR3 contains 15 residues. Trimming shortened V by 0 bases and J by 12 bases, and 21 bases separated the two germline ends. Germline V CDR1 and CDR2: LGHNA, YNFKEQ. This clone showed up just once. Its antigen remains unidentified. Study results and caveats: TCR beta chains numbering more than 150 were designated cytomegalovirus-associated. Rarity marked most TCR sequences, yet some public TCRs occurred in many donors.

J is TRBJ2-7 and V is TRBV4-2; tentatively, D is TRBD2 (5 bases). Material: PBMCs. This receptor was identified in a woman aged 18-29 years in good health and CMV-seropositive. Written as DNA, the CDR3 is TGTGCCAGCAGCCAAGATGCCCGACGGACTGACGGGGTGTACTTC. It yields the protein CASSQDARRTDGVYF.